This TCR beta chain originates from a study of PD-1 blockade in classical Hodgkin lymphoma. Whole-study findings and limits: Those starting nivolumab under 1 year post-ASCT were excluded.

Generated by immunoSEQ multiplex PCR, the TCRdb table keeps only in-frame clones and is missing some. The repertoire holds about 22,000 clones, with less than 80% as singletons. Each and every patient relapsed after autologous stem cell transplantation, and patients got differing brentuximab vedotin exposure. A few counts support this clone. Its specificity is unknown. This clonotype originated in a human donor with classical Hodgkin lymphoma. The sample consisted of peripheral blood mononuclear cells (PBMCs), taken at baseline.

The CDR3 loop is CASSQDGQGFSPLHF. DNA of the CDR3: TGCGCCAGCAGCCAAGATGGACAGGGATTTTCACCCCTCCACTTT. The rearrangement uses TRBV4-3 and TRBJ1-6; 8 nucleotides match TRBD1. The V and J ends lost 0 bases and 9 bases, in that order; junction bases with no gene match: 4. Germline CDR1 and CDR2: LGHNA and YSLEER. There are 15 residues in the CDR3.